A selection of T cell receptor beta chains follows, all from one sample in a study of cytomegalovirus exposure and HLA in healthy donors. Only in-frame clones appear in the TCRdb table, and some are missing; sequencing was by immunoSEQ multiplex PCR. This table lists 150,000 to 250,000 clones. The sequenced sample was PBMCs. The receptors here all came from a boy aged 5-17 years in good health and CMV-seronegative. CDR3s include the opening cysteine and the closing phenylalanine or tryptophan. A D gene is named only where the DNA matches it firmly.

>TRBD1|TRBJ2-7|TRBV5-1
TGCGCCAGCAGCCAAGGGACAGGACCTCCTAACGAGCAGTACTTC
CASSQGTGPPNEQYF
>.|TRBJ1-6|TRBV7-9
TGTGCCAGCAGCCCCCCGGGACATCCCTATAATTCACCCCTCCACTTT
CASSPPGHPYNSPLHF
>.|TRBJ2-7|TRBV19
TGTGCCAGTAGTATAAAGAGACGGGGGTCAACCGAGCAGTACTTC
CASSIKRRGSTEQYF
>TRBD1|TRBJ1-5|TRBV4-2
TGTGCCAGCAGCCAAGACAGGGGGCGTCAGCCCCAGCATTTT
CASSQDRGRQPQHF
>.|TRBJ1-1|TRBV19
TGTGCCAGCCACCCAGGAGGGAACACTGAAGCTTTCTTT
CASHPGGNTEAFF
>.|TRBJ1-2|TRBV11-2
TGTGCCAGCAGGGCGGGGGGGAAGGATGGCTACACCTTC
CASRAGGKDGYTF
>.|TRBJ2-2|TRBV5-1
TGCGCCAGCAGCTTGGAAGGACTGGGATACACCGGGGAGCTGTTTTTT
CASSLEGLGYTGELFF
>.|TRBJ1-3|TRBV4-1
TGCGCCAGCAGCCCCCACAGGGACTCTGGAAACACCATATATTTT
CASSPHRDSGNTIYF
>.|TRBJ1-5|TRBV5-6
TGTGCCAGCAGCTTGCGGGCGGGGGTCCATCAGCCCCAGCATTTT
CASSLRAGVHQPQHF
>TRBD1|TRBJ1-3|TRBV5-4
TGTGCCAGCAGCTTGGGGACAGGGACTAACACCATATATTTT
CASSLGTGTNTIYF
>.|TRBJ1-5|TRBV7-9
TGTGCCAGCAGCCCTCCCGGAGGGAATCAGCCCCAGCATTTT
CASSPPGGNQPQHF
>TRBD2|TRBJ2-3|TRBV4-3
TGCGCCAGCAGCCCGATGGGGACTAGCGGGACAGATACGCAGTATTTT
CASSPMGTSGTDTQYF
>TRBD1|TRBJ1-2|TRBV2
TGTGCCAGCATCCTGAACAGGGGGGATGGTGGCTACACCTTC
CASILNRGDGGYTF
>.|TRBJ1-4|TRBV5-4
TGTGCCAGCAGTTTAGGGAGTAATGAAAAACTGTTTTTT
CASSLGSNEKLFF
>.|TRBJ2-7|TRBV4-2
TGTGCCAGCAGCCCCGGCTCCTACGAGCAGTACTTC
CASSPGSYEQYF
>TRBD2|TRBJ2-3|TRBV7-9
TGTGCCAGCAGCTTAAGGGGAGGGTCCACAGATACGCAGTATTTT
CASSLRGGSTDTQYF
>.|TRBJ1-4|TRBV5-5
TGTGCCAGCAGCTTGCCCAACCCCGGGGGAAATGAAAAACTGTTTTTT
CASSLPNPGGNEKLFF
>.|TRBJ2-7|TRBV30
TGTGCCTGGAGTAGGGCCCGGAGGGAGCAGTACTTC
CAWSRARREQYF
>TRBD1|TRBJ1-2|TRBV6-5
TGTGCCAGCAGATTTCAGGGGGCTGAAGGCTACACCTTC
CASRFQGAEGYTF
>.|TRBJ1-2|TRBV30
TGTGCCTGGAGCCAGGACGGGTCGGGGGGTGGCTACACCTTC
CAWSQDGSGGGYTF
>.|TRBJ1-2|TRBV28
TGTGCCAGTGGGGGGGGGTACGGCTACACCTTC
CASGGGYGYTF
>.|TRBJ1-1|TRBV5-4
TGTGCCAGCGGGGTGGGAGGGAACACTGAAGCTTTCTTT
CASGVGGNTEAFF
>.|TRBJ1-3|TRBV4-1
TGCGCCAGCAGCCATGGGGGCCCTTCTGGAAACACCATATATTTT
CASSHGGPSGNTIYF
>.|TRBJ2-2|TRBV7-3
TGTGCCAGCAGCCCCTCAGGAAGACCCGGGGAGCTGTTTTTT
CASSPSGRPGELFF
>.|TRBJ1-4|TRBV10-2
TGCGCCAGCACCACGAGCGGAGGGTTTAGACTGTTTTTT
CASTTSGGFRLFF
>TRBD1|TRBJ1-5|TRBV27
TGTGCCAGCAGTTCAATAGCGGGGACAGGGTCCCTCTCCAGCAATCAGCCCCAGCATTTT
CASSSIAGTGSLSSNQPQHF
>.|TRBJ2-7|TRBV29-1
TGCAGCGTTGAAGACAGAACCTACGAGCAGTACTTC
CSVEDRTYEQYF
>TRBD1|TRBJ2-7|TRBV28
TGTGCCAGCAGTATACCCGGGACAGGGTCCCACGAGCAGTACTTC
CASSIPGTGSHEQYF
>.|TRBJ1-4|TRBV7-9
TGTGCCAGCAGCTTGGCTGGCAGCTGGGCTGAAAAACTGTTTTTT
CASSLAGSWAEKLFF
>.|TRBJ2-3|TRBV6-4
TGTGCCACCAAAGCGGGGCGGGGGCACACAGATACGCAGTATTTT
CATKAGRGHTDTQYF
>TRBD1|TRBJ2-6|TRBV9
TGTGCCAGCAGCGCCTCTACAGGGGCTGGGGCCAACGTCCTGACTTTC
CASSASTGAGANVLTF
>TRBD1|TRBJ1-1|TRBV19
TGTGCCAGTAGGACTTCTAAGGATTGGGACAGGGGGCCGAGCAGGGCTTTCTTT
CASRTSKDWDRGPSRAFF
>TRBD1|TRBJ2-2|TRBV10-3
TGTGCCATCAGAGCCGGACAGGGGGAGACCGGGGAGCTGTTTTTT
CAIRAGQGETGELFF
>.|TRBJ1-2|TRBV21-1
TGTGCCAGCAGCAAAAGGAGTAACTATGGCTACACCTTC
CASSKRSNYGYTF
>.|TRBJ2-7|TRBV11-2
TGTGCCAGCAGCTCAGGGGTACAGGGCCACCACGAGCAGTACTTC
CASSSGVQGHHEQYF
>TRBD1|TRBJ1-2|TRBV6-1
TGTGCCAGCATTCGGACAGGGCTGAAGGGCTACACCTTC
CASIRTGLKGYTF
>.|TRBJ1-4|TRBV7-2
TGTGCCAGCAGCTTCAACGGGGGGGCAACTAATGAAAAACTGTTTTTT
CASSFNGGATNEKLFF
>.|TRBJ1-6|TRBV4-1
TGCGCCAGCAGCCGAGAGGAGGGTTACCATTCACCCCTCCACTTT
CASSREEGYHSPLHF
>.|TRBJ2-3|TRBV7-8
TGTGCCAGCAGCTTACGGGATACAGGGCCCACAGATACGCAGTATTTT
CASSLRDTGPTDTQYF
>.|TRBJ2-7|TRBV4-3
TGCGCCAGCAGCCAAGACCGGACGGGAACCTACGAGCAGTACTTC
CASSQDRTGTYEQYF
>.|TRBJ2-7|TRBV13
TGTGCCAGCAGACTAAAGAAAGGGGGTGTCTACGAGCAGTACTTC
CASRLKKGGVYEQYF
>TRBD1|TRBJ1-3|TRBV2
TGTGCCAGCAGGGGCCGGGACAGGGTCGGAAACACCATATATTTT
CASRGRDRVGNTIYF
>.|TRBJ2-3|TRBV27
TGTGCCAGCGCGGGGATGTATATGGGCACAGATACGCAGTATTTT
CASAGMYMGTDTQYF
>TRBD1|TRBJ2-7|TRBV5-4
TGTGCCAGCAGCTCTAGGCCCCCGGGACAGCTTGCCTACGAGCAGTACTTC
CASSSRPPGQLAYEQYF
>.|TRBJ1-5|TRBV7-2
TGTGCCAGCAGCACGACAGGCCTAAATCAGCCCCAGCATTTT
CASSTTGLNQPQHF
>.|TRBJ1-2|TRBV27
TGTGCCAGCAGTTTACTAAGGGGATGGGGCTACACCTTC
CASSLLRGWGYTF
>.|TRBJ2-7|TRBV11-3
TGTGCCAGCAGCGGGCTTTACTCCTACGAGCAGTACTTC
CASSGLYSYEQYF
>TRBD1|TRBJ1-2|TRBV19
TGTGCCAGTAATGGTGGGACAGTGCCCTATGGCTACACCTTC
CASNGGTVPYGYTF